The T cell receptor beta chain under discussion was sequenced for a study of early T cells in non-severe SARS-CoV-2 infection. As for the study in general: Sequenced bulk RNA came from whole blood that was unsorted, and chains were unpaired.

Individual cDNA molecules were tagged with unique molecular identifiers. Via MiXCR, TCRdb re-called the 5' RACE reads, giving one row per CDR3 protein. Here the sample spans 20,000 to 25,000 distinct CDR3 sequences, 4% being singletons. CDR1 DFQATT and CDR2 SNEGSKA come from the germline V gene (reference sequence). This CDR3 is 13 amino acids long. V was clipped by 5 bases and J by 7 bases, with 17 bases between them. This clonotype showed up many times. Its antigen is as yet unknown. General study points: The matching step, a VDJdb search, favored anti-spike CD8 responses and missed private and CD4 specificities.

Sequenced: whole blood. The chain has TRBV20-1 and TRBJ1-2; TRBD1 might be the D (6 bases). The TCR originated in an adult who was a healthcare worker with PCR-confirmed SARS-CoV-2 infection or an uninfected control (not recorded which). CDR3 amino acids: CSAATGYNTGYTF. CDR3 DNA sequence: TGCAGTGCTGCCACAGGGTACAATACTGGCTACACCTTC.